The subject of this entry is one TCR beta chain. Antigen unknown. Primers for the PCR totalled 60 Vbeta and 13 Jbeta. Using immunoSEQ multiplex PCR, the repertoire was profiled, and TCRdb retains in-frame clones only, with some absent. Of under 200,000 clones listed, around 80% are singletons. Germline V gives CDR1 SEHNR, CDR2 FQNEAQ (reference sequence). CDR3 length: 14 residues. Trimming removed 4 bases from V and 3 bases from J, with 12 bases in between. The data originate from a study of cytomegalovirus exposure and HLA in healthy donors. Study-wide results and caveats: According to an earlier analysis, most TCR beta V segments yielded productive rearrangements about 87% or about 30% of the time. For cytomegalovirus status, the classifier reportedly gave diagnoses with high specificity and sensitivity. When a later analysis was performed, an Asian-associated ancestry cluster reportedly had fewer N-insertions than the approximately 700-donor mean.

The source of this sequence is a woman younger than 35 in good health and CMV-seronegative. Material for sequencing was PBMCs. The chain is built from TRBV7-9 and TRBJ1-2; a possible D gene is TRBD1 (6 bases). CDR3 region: CASSSTGPYYGYTF. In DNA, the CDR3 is TGTGCCAGCAGCTCCACAGGGCCCTACTATGGCTACACCTTC.